One and the same sample provided the 24 T cell receptor beta chains below, sequenced in a study of shared clonotypes between healthy human individuals. It was CD45RO-negative cells, positively selected for CCR7, that made up naive CD8 cells, with terminally differentiated effector memory CD45RA+ cells excluded. Generated by immunoSEQ multiplex PCR, the TCRdb table keeps only in-frame clones and is missing some. The data hold around 1.9 million clones, with roughly 91% observed a single time. The material sequenced was naive CD8+ T cells from PBMCs. These receptors all stem from a man younger than 35 in good health. Some clones in this sample may be carry-over from other donors' samples.

This chain links TRBV19 with TRBJ2-7, with 9 bases that match TRBD2. The CDR3 totals 15 residues. CDR1 and CDR2 (germline): LNHDA, SQIVND (reference sequence). Trimming removed 6 bases from V and 3 bases from J; junction bases left unmatched: 9. In DNA, the CDR3 is TGTGCCAGTAGGCCCATAGCGGGGGCTTTCTACGAGCAGTACTTC. This gives the protein CASRPIAGAFYEQYF.

V gene TRBV29-1 combines with J gene TRBJ2-7; D may match TRBD1 or TRBD2 (6 bases each). Trimming shortened V by 4 bases and J by 6 bases, and 16 bases separated the two germline ends. The CDR3 has 13 amino acids. Germline V gives CDR1 SQVTM, CDR2 ANQGSEA. The CDR3 here is CSVVPRGGLEQYF. In nucleotides, the CDR3 is TGCAGCGTTGTACCTCGAGGGGGGCTCGAGCAGTACTTC.

This chain joins TRBV7-9 and TRBJ2-1; possibly TRBD1 or TRBD2 for D (5 bases each). This CDR3 contains 17 residues. The germline gives CDR1 SEHNR, CDR2 FQNEAQ (reference sequence). V lost 4 bases and J 6 bases, leaving 22 bases between the germline ends. The CDR3 coding sequence is TGTGCCAGCAGCTCGATAGGGGCCGGGAAAGAAGGCAATGAGCAGTTCTTC. The encoded protein is CASSSIGAGKEGNEQFF.

The gene calls are TRBV7-9 and TRBJ2-7; D may be TRBD2 (5 bases). Germline V gene data show CDR1 as SEHNR and CDR2 as FQNEAQ (reference sequence). This CDR3 is 16 amino acids long. V lost 3 bases and J 0 bases, leaving 15 bases between the germline ends. CDR3: CASSFPLERSSYEQYF. In DNA form, the CDR3 reads TGTGCCAGCAGCTTCCCACTAGAGAGGAGCTCCTACGAGCAGTACTTC.

The genes are TRBV19 and TRBJ2-7; 11 nucleotides align to TRBD1. The V segment lost 7 bases and the J segment 6 bases; nucleotides outside the gene matches: 2. CDR3 length: 12 amino acids. CDR1 and CDR2 (germline): LNHDA, SQIVND (reference sequence). Here the CDR3 DNA reads TGTGCCAGTAAAGGGACAGGGGGCGAGCAGTACTTC. Residues: CASKGTGGEQYF.

The CDR3, as DNA: TGTGCCAGCAGCGTAACAGGGCTAAACACAGATACGCAGTATTTT. It is translated as CASSVTGLNTDTQYF. The chain employs TRBV9 and TRBJ2-3, with TRBD1 as a possible D gene (6 bases). The ends were cut back, 1 base at V and 2 bases at J, with 11 bases in the middle. CDR3 length: 15 amino acids. CDR1 is SGDLS and CDR2 is YYNGEE in the germline V gene.

CDR3 coding DNA: TGTGCCAGAAGCAGACTAGCGGGAGGGCCCGGGGAGCTGTTTTTT. It yields the protein CARSRLAGGPGELFF. This sequence joins TRBV7-5 and TRBJ2-2; TRBD2 reflects the table's D call only, with no check against the DNA. TRBV7-5 constitutes a pseudogene. The CDR3 consists of 15 residues.

This clone was observed once. This sequence joins TRBV9 and TRBJ1-4, with D tentatively TRBD1 (6 bases). The CDR3 totals 15 residues. The germline V gene has CDR1 SGDLS and CDR2 YYNGEE. With 1 base removed from V and 4 bases from J, the gap between germline ends came to 11 bases. As DNA, the CDR3 is TGTGCCAGCAGCGTATGGGGGGCGGATAATGAAAAACTGTTTTTT. Translated, it gives CASSVWGADNEKLFF.

This clone appeared once. The rearrangement joins TRBV27 to TRBJ2-7; D is undetermined. Germline CDR1 MNHEY, CDR2 SMNVEV (reference sequence). Trimming took off 0 bases at V and 3 bases at J, with 9 bases between the two ends. The CDR3 runs 14 residues. For the CDR3, the DNA is TGTGCCAGCAGTTTATCATCGCTAGTCTACGAGCAGTACTTC. Its protein is CASSLSSLVYEQYF.

V and J are TRBV27 and TRBJ2-3; D is possibly TRBD2 (5 bases). The CDR3 is made up of 16 amino acids. Germline V gives CDR1 MNHEY, CDR2 SMNVEV (reference sequence). V gave up 2 bases and J gave up 2 bases, with 14 bases separating them. CDR3 in DNA: TGTGCCAGCAGTTTAAGACTCCCCGGGGTCACAGATACGCAGTATTTT. Its protein product is CASSLRLPGVTDTQYF.

V is TRBV15 and J is TRBJ1-4, with D unresolved. The germline V gene encodes CDR1 LNHNV and CDR2 YYDKDF (reference sequence). This CDR3 region has 17 residues. The germline V and J ends were trimmed by 0 bases and 2 bases, with 13 bases remaining between them. CDR3 amino acids: CATSRDSRRTTNEKLFF. CDR3 nucleotides: TGTGCCACCAGCAGAGATAGTCGACGGACGACTAATGAAAAACTGTTTTTT.

This chain links TRBV7-8 with TRBJ2-3; weak D call: TRBD2 (5 bases). The V and J ends lost 0 bases and 2 bases respectively, with 15 bases between them. CDR1 is SGHVS and CDR2 is FQNEAQ in the germline V gene. This CDR3 contains 17 residues. The DNA of the CDR3 is TGTGCCAGCAGCTTAGCTTTTAAGCGGAGTTCCACAGATACGCAGTATTTT. Protein sequence: CASSLAFKRSSTDTQYF.

The chain uses TRBV7-9 and TRBJ2-7; 10 bases align to TRBD2. This CDR3 contains 17 residues. Germline values: CDR1 SEHNR, CDR2 FQNEAQ (reference sequence). J gave up 4 bases and V 6 bases, and 15 bases lay outside the gene matches. CDR3 nucleotide sequence: TGTGCCAGCAGGGGTGCAACCACCGGGACTAGCGATTACGAGCAGTACTTC. It specifies CASRGATTGTSDYEQYF.

The chain uses TRBV4-1 and TRBJ2-3; TRBD1 might be the D (6 bases). The germline V and J ends were trimmed by 1 base and 2 bases, with 7 bases remaining between them. The CDR3 loop spans 14 amino acids. Germline CDR1 is MGHRA and CDR2 is YSYEKL. DNA of the CDR3: TGCGCCAGCAGCCAAGGACAGGCCACAGATACGCAGTATTTT. It is translated as CASSQGQATDTQYF.

The chain has TRBV5-1 and TRBJ1-4, with 7 bases aligning to TRBD1. The CDR3 extends over 15 amino acids. Per germline, CDR1 SGHRS and CDR2 YFSETQ. J lost 8 bases, V lost 0 bases, and 7 bases had no gene match. CDR3 residues: CASSLEGQIVEKLFF. CDR3 in DNA: TGCGCCAGCAGCTTGGAGGGACAGATAGTCGAAAAACTGTTTTTT.

Points on this clone: In the same sample, other DNA sequences code for this CDR3. The V gene is TRBV28, the J gene TRBJ2-2; 10 bases match TRBD1. Per the germline V gene, CDR1 is MDHEN and CDR2 is SYDVKM. V was pared by 5 bases and J by 4 bases, with 4 bases of the junction left unmatched. This CDR3 is 15 amino acids long. The CDR3 bases are TGTGCCAGCAGTCCCGACAGGGGGCTCACCGGGGAGCTGTTTTTT. Encoded protein: CASSPDRGLTGELFF.

The J gene is TRBJ2-7, the V gene TRBV4-1; maybe TRBD2 (6 bases). The CDR3 totals 17 residues. Looked up from germline, CDR1 is MGHRA and CDR2 is YSYEKL. V lost 4 bases and J 5 bases, leaving 24 bases between the germline ends. CDR3 DNA: TGCGCCAGCAGCCTTGGAGGCGGGAATAAGCTGGGAGACGAGCAGTACTTC. It encodes CASSLGGGNKLGDEQYF.

The chain has TRBV27 and TRBJ1-1, with a possible D match to TRBD1 (6 bases). Germline CDR1 is MNHEY and CDR2 is SMNVEV (reference sequence). The CDR3 contains 16 residues. Trimming removed 0 bases at V and 1 base at J, with 12 bases between. The CDR3 DNA follows: TGTGCCAGCAGTTTATCGGCAGGGGCCGCGAACACTGAAGCTTTCTTT. Encoded protein: CASSLSAGAANTEAFF.

The V and J genes are TRBV13 and TRBJ2-5; 12 positions agree with TRBD2. The CDR3 extends over 15 amino acids. J gave up 5 bases and V 4 bases, and 5 bases lay outside the gene matches. Germline V gene data show CDR1 as PRHDT and CDR2 as FYEKMQ (reference sequence). The CDR3 sequence: CASSSRLAGVETQYF. The CDR3 DNA sequence: TGTGCCAGCAGCTCAAGACTAGCGGGAGTGGAGACCCAGTACTTC.

Worth noting for this clone: Other nucleotide sequences from this sample produce the same CDR3. This chain connects TRBV27 to TRBJ2-7; D is possibly TRBD1 or TRBD2 (6 bases each). V lost 2 bases and J 3 bases, leaving 8 bases between the germline ends. Looked up from germline, CDR1 is MNHEY and CDR2 is SMNVEV (reference sequence). The CDR3 consists of 13 residues. CDR3 residues: CASSLEGGYEQYF. The CDR3 region has the DNA TGTGCCAGCAGTTTAGAGGGGGGCTACGAGCAGTACTTC.

The chain employs TRBV6-5 and TRBJ1-2; perhaps TRBD1 as D (5 bases). Germline assignment: CDR1 MNHEY and CDR2 SVGAGI. CDR3 length: 15 amino acids. V lost 5 bases and J 5 bases, leaving 18 bases between the germline ends. In DNA form, the CDR3 reads TGTGCCAGCAGTCGCGCCGTGGGGGGAAGATATGGCTACACCTTC. This sequence encodes CASSRAVGGRYGYTF.

The chain couples TRBV6-1 to TRBJ2-1, with TRBD1 matching 12 bases. The V gene's germline CDR1 is MNHNS and CDR2 SASEGT. The junction had 5 bases not matched to a gene; V was cut back by 8 bases and J by 6 bases. This CDR3 region has 14 residues. This chain's CDR3 is CASRDRGLINEQFF. As DNA, the CDR3 is TGTGCCAGCCGGGACAGGGGGCTAATCAATGAGCAGTTCTTC.

The chain links TRBV5-6 to TRBJ2-5; TRBD1 matches at 10 bases. The germline V gene encodes CDR1 SGHDT and CDR2 YYEEEE. The CDR3 runs to 15 residues. The V segment lost 0 bases and the J segment 4 bases; nucleotides outside the gene matches: 3. CDR3 in DNA: TGTGCCAGCAGCTTGGGGACAGGGGGAGGAGAGACCCAGTACTTC. Residues: CASSLGTGGGETQYF.

The V gene is TRBV7-9, the J gene TRBJ2-7; 7 bases map to TRBD1. The CDR3 sequence is 16 residues long. In germline, CDR1 is SEHNR, CDR2 FQNEAQ (reference sequence). The trim removed 5 bases at V and 3 bases at J, leaving 13 bases unmatched. In nucleotides, the CDR3 is TGTGCCAGCAGCGGGCAGACAGGGTCTAGGAACTACGAGCAGTACTTC. Protein: CASSGQTGSRNYEQYF.